Here is one T cell receptor beta chain with its context. This clonotype was seen a handful of times. The clone's antigen remains unknown. Base qualities are not recorded, but no much larger clone differs from it by a single base. What this sample's treatment or condition label stands for: live attenuated yellow fever vaccine strain. Two biological replicates of bulk PBMCs were collected at each blood-draw timepoint. A standard Ficoll-Paque protocol was used to isolate PBMCs from peripheral blood. TriZol was used to extract RNA from bulk PBMCs, from CD4 and CD8 fractions, and from dextramer-positive and dextramer-negative fractions. Reading the germline V gene (reference sequence) gives CDR1 GTSNPN and CDR2 SVGIG. Including the terminal cysteine and phenylalanine, the CDR3 comprises 17 residues. This entry keeps only the CDR3 DNA: 51 bases, framed from base 1. V loses 4 bases, J loses 0 bases, and the germline ends lie 21 bases apart.

Synthesis of TCR cDNA relied on 5'RACE template switching, a step that introduced a universal primer site along with unique molecular identifiers. Priming for cDNA synthesis came from both the TCR alpha and TCR beta constant segments. Library amplification involved two PCR steps, and the second step added sample barcodes and sequencing adapters. Sequencing of the libraries was done on either Illumina HiSeq 2500 (2x100 bp) or NovaSeq (2x150 bp). As for the authors' bioinformatics: MIGEC was used to demultiplex reads and collapse the reads into UMI consensus sequences, and MiXCR was used for V(D)J alignment. Clonotypes responding to the vaccine were identified with edgeR on replicate PBMC samples, with the criteria of FDR below 0.01 and a log2 fold change above 5 up to day 15. Each bulk clonotype received a CD4 or CD8 identity based on whether the sequenced CD4 or CD8 repertoire contained that clonotype at higher abundance. The public reads were run again by TCRdb, first through fastp at Q25 and then through MiXCR, and only productive beta chains were kept. Each CDR3 protein gets just one entry, which takes the most common genes and DNA from the rows behind it. What appears here as the V and J calls and clone size reflects TCRdb's work, not the paper's. The sample table contains roughly 340,000 distinct CDR3 sequences; only one count was recorded for 8.5% to 9% of them. Clones ranked in the top ten supply more than 15% of the sample.

The entry originates in a study of T cells after yellow fever vaccination (dated by TCRdb to about 2019). About the full investigation: The SMART-Seq v4 Ultra Low Input RNA kit was used to prepare libraries from fractions with low cell numbers. Blood samples were taken at several timepoints before and after primary and secondary immunization, and bulk PBMC replicates and cell subsets were isolated. To follow T-cell clones before and after both primary and booster YFV17D yellow fever vaccination, bulk TCR alpha and beta repertoires underwent longitudinal sequencing. Two healthy male donors, one aged 18 to 30 and one aged 30 to 40 years, were included in the cohort.

What the authors observed across the whole study: A small fraction of clonotypes appeared in both the CD4 and CD8 compartments, likely as a result of convergent recombination. After the booster, most of the clones that had expanded following primary vaccination were detected again (roughly 96% of CD4 and around 88% of CD8), which suggests that memory was broadly maintained. The secondary T-cell response was weaker than the primary response but faster, peaking on day 5 instead of day 15. Because abundant contaminating clonotypes from the bulk population could be contained in FACS-sorted repertoires, computational filtering was required. The study included only a couple of donors, which limits how far the findings can be generalized.

The rearrangement combines TRBV30 with TRBJ1-1; the D gene is perhaps TRBD1, from 5 matching bases. The sequence was collected from a man between 18 and 29 years old who received the YFV17D yellow fever vaccine. The sample consisted of PBMCs, taken on the day of the first yellow fever vaccination. The nucleotides read TGTGCCTGGAATAGGCCGCCTTCGGGGGGTATGAACACTGAAGCTTTCTTT. Its product reads: CAWNRPPSGGMNTEAFF.